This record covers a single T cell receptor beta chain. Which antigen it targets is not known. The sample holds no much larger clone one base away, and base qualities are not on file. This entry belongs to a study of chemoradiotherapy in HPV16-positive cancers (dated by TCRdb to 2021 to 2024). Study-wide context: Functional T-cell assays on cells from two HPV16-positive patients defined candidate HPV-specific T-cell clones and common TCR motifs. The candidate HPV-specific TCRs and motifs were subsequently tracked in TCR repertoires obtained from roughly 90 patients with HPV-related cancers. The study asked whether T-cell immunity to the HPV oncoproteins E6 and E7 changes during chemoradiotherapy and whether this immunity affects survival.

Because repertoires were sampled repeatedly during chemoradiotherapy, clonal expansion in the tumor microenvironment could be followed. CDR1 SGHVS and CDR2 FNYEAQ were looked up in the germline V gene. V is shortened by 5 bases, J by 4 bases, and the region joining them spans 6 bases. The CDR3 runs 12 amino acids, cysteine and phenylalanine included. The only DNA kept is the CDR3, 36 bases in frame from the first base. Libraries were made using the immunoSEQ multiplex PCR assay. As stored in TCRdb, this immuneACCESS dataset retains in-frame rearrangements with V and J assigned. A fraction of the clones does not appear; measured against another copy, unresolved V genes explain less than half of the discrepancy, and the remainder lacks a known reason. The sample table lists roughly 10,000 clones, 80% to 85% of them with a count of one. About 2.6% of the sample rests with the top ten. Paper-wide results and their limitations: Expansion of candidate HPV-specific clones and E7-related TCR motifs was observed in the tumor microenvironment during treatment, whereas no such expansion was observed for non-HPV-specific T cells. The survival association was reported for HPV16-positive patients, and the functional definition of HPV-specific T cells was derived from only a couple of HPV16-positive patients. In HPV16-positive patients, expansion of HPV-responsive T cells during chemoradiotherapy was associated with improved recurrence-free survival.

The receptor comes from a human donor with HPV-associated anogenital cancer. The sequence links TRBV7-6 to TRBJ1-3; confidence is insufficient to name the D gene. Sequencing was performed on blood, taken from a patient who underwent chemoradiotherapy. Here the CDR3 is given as CASSPQGNTIYF. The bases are TGTGCCAGCAGCCCCCAGGGAAACACCATATATTTT. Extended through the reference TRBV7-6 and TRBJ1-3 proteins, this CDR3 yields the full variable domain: GAGVSQSPRYKVTKRGQDVALRCDPISGHVSLYWYRQALGQGPEFLTYFNYEAQQDKSGLPNDRFSAERPEGSISTLTIQRTEQRDSAMYRCASSPQGNTIYFGEGSWLTVV.